These 20 T cell receptor beta chains share one sample of origin, sequenced in a study of a mutant IDH1 vaccine in newly diagnosed glioma. The time point here: week 47, end of study. Topical imiquimod accompanied each vaccine dose, which consisted of 300 ug of mutant IDH1 20-mer peptide. No cognate antigen is known for these TCRs. Only in-frame clones appear in the TCRdb table, and some are missing; sequencing was by immunoSEQ multiplex PCR. The table has about 50,000 clones, about 88% seen once. The sample was PBMCs, taken from a glioma patient whose treatment included an IDH1 peptide vaccine. The source is a woman aged 25 to 39 with glioma. Some clones in this sample may be carry-over from other donors' samples.

The chain is built from TRBV27 and TRBJ2-7; weak D call: TRBD1 (6 bases). The germline CDR1 and CDR2 sequences are MNHEY and SMNVEV (reference sequence). The CDR3 loop spans 19 amino acids. V was shortened by 0 bases and J by 5 bases, with 26 bases between the two germline ends. The CDR3 DNA reads as TGTGCCAGCAGTTTATCTCGCGGCCCTACAGGGAAGGCTCCGAACGAGCAGTACTTC. Protein: CASSLSRGPTGKAPNEQYF.

The chain links TRBV5-1 to TRBJ2-3; TRBD1 or TRBD2 may be the D gene (5 bases each). The CDR3 has 17 residues. The germline CDR1 and CDR2 sequences are SGHRS and YFSETQ. V gave up 0 bases and J gave up 4 bases, with 18 bases separating them. The CDR3, as DNA: TGCGCCAGCAGCTTGGTCCCACCGGGGCAGGGCCCAGATACGCAGTATTTT. Protein sequence: CASSLVPPGQGPDTQYF.

The chain uses TRBV2 and TRBJ2-7; D is undetermined. This CDR3 is built from 13 residues. Looked up from germline, CDR1 is SNHLY and CDR2 is FYNNEI. V lost 3 bases to trimming and J lost 0 bases, with 6 bases between them. The CDR3 nucleotides read TGTGCCAGCAGTGACCAGGACTCCTACGAGCAGTACTTC. Protein: CASSDQDSYEQYF.

V is TRBV2 and J is TRBJ1-1; the D gene is possibly TRBD1 (5 bases). Per the germline V gene, CDR1 is SNHLY and CDR2 is FYNNEI. The V and J ends lost 7 bases and 1 base respectively, with 13 bases between them. This CDR3 region has 14 residues. The CDR3 sequence: CASNGDSRNTEAFF. The CDR3 DNA sequence: TGTGCCAGCAACGGAGACAGCCGGAACACTGAAGCTTTCTTT.

The chain is built from TRBV6-5 and TRBJ2-7; TRBD2 might be the D (5 bases). The CDR3 extends over 13 amino acids. V lost 5 bases and J lost 4, with 12 bases in between. Per the germline V gene, CDR1 is MNHEY and CDR2 is SVGAGI. The CDR3 here is CASSADWKYEQYF. The CDR3, as DNA: TGTGCCAGCAGTGCGGACTGGAAGTACGAGCAGTACTTC.

The V call is TRBV27, the J call TRBJ1-4, with TRBD1 matching over 8 bases. This CDR3 has 15 amino acids. V lost 7 bases and J lost 10; bases outside the gene matches: 14. The germline CDR1 and CDR2 sequences are MNHEY and SMNVEV (reference sequence). DNA of the CDR3: TGTGCCAGCACCTCCTCGGAGACAGGGGTGAGAAAACTGTTTTTT. It specifies CASTSSETGVRKLFF.

There are a few counts of this clone. The chain carries TRBV30 and TRBJ1-1; 10 nucleotides line up with TRBD1. V dropped 2 bases and J dropped 4; count of bases not matched to a gene: 7. This CDR3 has 15 amino acids. CDR1 is GTSNPN and CDR2 is SVGIG in the germline V gene (reference sequence). This CDR3 reads CAWSFRGQGPTEAFF. The CDR3, as DNA: TGTGCCTGGAGTTTCAGGGGACAGGGGCCCACTGAAGCTTTCTTT.

This clone was picked up one time. CDR3 residues: CATGDRTRQPQHF. In DNA form, the CDR3 reads TGTGCCACTGGGGACAGGACAAGGCAGCCCCAGCATTTT. The chain uses TRBV19 and TRBJ1-5, with 8 bases lining up with TRBD1. CDR1 and CDR2 from the germline V gene are LNHDA and SQIVND (reference sequence). After removal of 10 bases from V and 7 bases from J, the junction contained 9 bases not matched to a gene. The CDR3 length is 13 residues.

A single count supports this clone. This chain connects TRBV5-1 to TRBJ1-1; no clear D gene. The CDR3 totals 13 residues. V was trimmed by 0 bases and J by 0 bases, leaving 3 bases between them. Germline V CDR1 and CDR2: SGHRS, YFSETQ. The CDR3 loop is CASSLALNTEAFF. Here the CDR3 DNA reads TGCGCCAGCAGCTTGGCGCTGAACACTGAAGCTTTCTTT. The full variable domain, completed using reference TRBV5-1 and TRBJ1-1, is KAGVTQTPRYLIKTRGQQVTLSCSPISGHRSVSWYQQTPGQGLQFLFEYFSETQRNKGNFPGRFSGRQFSNSRSEMNVSTLELGDSALYLCASSLALNTEAFFGQGTRLTVV.

The V call is TRBV28, the J call TRBJ1-2, with TRBD1 matching 7 bases. The CDR3 has 14 residues. Germline V CDR1 and CDR2: MDHEN, SYDVKM. The V segment lost 5 bases and the J segment 1 base; nucleotides outside the gene matches: 4. In DNA form, the CDR3 reads TGTGCCAGCAGTCTGGACAGGTTTAACTATGGCTACACCTTC. This encodes CASSLDRFNYGYTF.

The rearrangement uses TRBV5-4 and TRBJ1-1; 7 bases align to TRBD1. Germline V gene lookup returns CDR1 SGHNT and CDR2 YYREEE (reference sequence). There are 13 residues in the CDR3. The ends lost 0 bases at V and 13 bases at J; junction bases unmatched: 9. DNA for the CDR3: TGTGCCAGCAGCTTGGAATTAGGACAGGTTCATTTCTTT. As protein: CASSLELGQVHFF.

This chain joins TRBV4-1 and TRBJ1-1; possibly TRBD1 for D (5 bases). V was clipped by 3 bases and J by 1 base, with 12 bases between them. CDR3 length equals 15 residues. The germline CDR1 and CDR2 sequences are MGHRA and YSYEKL. CDR3 sequence (DNA): TGCGCCAGCAGCCATATCGGACACAAGAACACTGAAGCTTTCTTT. It specifies CASSHIGHKNTEAFF.

This chain joins TRBV7-9 and TRBJ1-2; 7 nucleotides match TRBD1. The ends lost 0 bases at V and 4 bases at J; junction bases unmatched: 14. The CDR3 length is 18 residues. Germline CDR1 and CDR2: SEHNR and FQNEAQ (reference sequence). The CDR3 loop is CASSLALVTPRTGYGYTF. CDR3 nucleotide sequence: TGTGCCAGCAGCTTAGCATTAGTAACTCCAAGGACAGGCTATGGCTACACCTTC.

In the case of this clone: The same CDR3 arises from other DNA sequences in this sample as well. The V gene is TRBV4-1, the J gene TRBJ1-2; D might be TRBD1 (6 bases). CDR1 MGHRA and CDR2 YSYEKL come from the germline V gene. This CDR3 has 14 residues. Trimming pared 4 bases from V and 8 bases from J, leaving 17 bases between. The CDR3 reads CASSLGGGRSGYTF. The DNA for the CDR3 is TGCGCCAGCAGCCTAGGAGGGGGAAGAAGCGGCTACACCTTC.

In DNA form, the CDR3 reads TGTGCCTGGAGTGTAAGGTTCTTCCCACCCGGGATGGCTGGAAACACCATATATTTT. Protein: CAWSVRFFPPGMAGNTIYF. This chain connects TRBV30 to TRBJ1-3; D is unclear. The length of the CDR3 is 19 residues. Germline V gene data show CDR1 as GTSNPN and CDR2 as SVGIG (reference sequence). V lost 0 bases to trimming and J lost 2 bases, with 23 bases between them.

This clone was observed a handful of times. V usage is TRBV2 and J usage is TRBJ2-2; 10 nucleotides match TRBD1. Germline V lookup: CDR1 SNHLY, CDR2 FYNNEI. Losses at the gene ends were 6 bases for V and 2 bases for J; bases not matched to a gene: 3. The CDR3 loop spans 15 amino acids. The CDR3 reads CASRPTGGNTGELFF. CDR3 nucleotides: TGTGCCAGCAGGCCGACAGGGGGCAACACCGGGGAGCTGTTTTTT.

The genes are TRBV7-9 and TRBJ2-7; possibly TRBD2 for D (6 bases). This CDR3 comprises 15 residues. Trimming shortened V by 6 bases and J by 0 bases, and 15 bases separated the two germline ends. CDR1 is SEHNR, CDR2 FQNEAQ, per germline (reference sequence). CDR3 coding DNA: TGTGCCAGCAGTCCTCTAGCGCAGAGCTCCTACGAGCAGTACTTC. Translated: CASSPLAQSSYEQYF.

The V gene is TRBV2, the J gene TRBJ1-1; maybe TRBD1 (5 bases). This CDR3 has 14 amino acids. Germline V gives CDR1 SNHLY, CDR2 FYNNEI. The ends were cut back, 5 bases at V and 1 base at J, with 11 bases in the middle. Here the CDR3 reads CASSSRQSNTEAFF. DNA for the CDR3: TGTGCCAGCAGTAGCCGACAGTCGAACACTGAAGCTTTCTTT. The complete variable domain, with remaining parts taken from reference TRBV2 and TRBJ1-1, reads EPEVTQTPSHQVTQMGQEVILRCVPISNHLYFYWYRQILGQKVEFLVSFYNNEISEKSEIFDDQFSVERPDGSNFTLKIRSTKLEDSAMYFCASSSRQSNTEAFFGQGTRLTVV.

The V call is TRBV11-3, the J call TRBJ1-4; D perhaps matches TRBD1 (6 bases). Deletions cut 3 bases from V and 4 bases from J, with 12 bases between. CDR3 size: 15 residues. Per the germline V gene, CDR1 is SGHNT and CDR2 is YENEEA. The CDR3 region is CASSFGGGLNEKLFF. CDR3 nucleotides: TGTGCCAGCAGCTTCGGGGGGGGCCTTAATGAAAAACTGTTTTTT.

This clone turned up a few times. The gene calls are TRBV10-3 and TRBJ1-5; TRBD1 matches at 7 bases. The V gene end was trimmed by 6 bases and the J gene end by 3 bases; junction bases not matched to a gene: 8. The CDR3 extends over 15 amino acids. Germline V gene lookup returns CDR1 ENHRY and CDR2 SYGVKD. The CDR3 loop is CAIRSGQVDNQPQHF. As DNA, the CDR3 is TGTGCCATCAGGTCAGGACAGGTAGACAATCAGCCCCAGCATTTT.